A selection of T cell receptor beta chains follows, all from one sample in a study of cytomegalovirus exposure and HLA in healthy donors. Using immunoSEQ multiplex PCR, the repertoire was profiled, and TCRdb retains in-frame clones only, with some absent. The sample yields roughly 160,000 clones, approximately 71% seen once. The sequencing sample was made of PBMCs. Every receptor here comes from a girl aged 10-17 years in good health and CMV-seronegative. Each CDR3 is given with its conserved first and last residue. Fields, in order: D gene, J gene, clone size, V gene, CDR3 DNA, CDR3 protein. The D gene is left open where the match is weak. The size field is filled for only some rows; it gives once, few, many or a size class.

D gene: -; J gene: TRBJ2-3; clone size: -; V gene: TRBV5-1; CDR3 DNA: TGCGCCAGCAGCTTGGGTGTTCGAGATACGCAGTATTTT; CDR3 protein: CASSLGVRDTQYF
D gene: -; J gene: TRBJ2-7; clone size: -; V gene: TRBV7-9; CDR3 DNA: TGTGCCAGCAGCTTTCAGGGGTCCAACGAGCAGTACTTC; CDR3 protein: CASSFQGSNEQYF
D gene: -; J gene: TRBJ2-3; clone size: -; V gene: TRBV4-2; CDR3 DNA: TGTGCCAGCAGCCACTCTCGGGGTGGGAGGTCCGCCAGTCGCACAGATACGCAGTATTTT; CDR3 protein: CASSHSRGGRSASRTDTQYF
D gene: -; J gene: TRBJ1-1; clone size: -; V gene: TRBV6-5; CDR3 DNA: TGTGCCAGCAGTTACAAGGGGTTGGCTCGGAACACTGAAGCTTTCTTT; CDR3 protein: CASSYKGLARNTEAFF
D gene: -; J gene: TRBJ2-5; clone size: -; V gene: TRBV29-1; CDR3 DNA: TGCAGCGTTGAAGATGGGGACTCCCCCCAAGAGACCCAGTACTTC; CDR3 protein: CSVEDGDSPQETQYF
D gene: -; J gene: TRBJ2-2; clone size: few; V gene: TRBV4-1; CDR3 DNA: TGCGCCAGCAGCCAAGAGGAGGTTCCCGGGGAGCTGTTTTTT; CDR3 protein: CASSQEEVPGELFF
D gene: TRBD2; J gene: TRBJ2-7; clone size: once; V gene: TRBV7-8; CDR3 DNA: TGTGCCAGCAGAACCGGTCTAGCGGACCCCTACGAGCAGTACTTC; CDR3 protein: CASRTGLADPYEQYF
D gene: -; J gene: TRBJ1-6; clone size: -; V gene: TRBV11-3; CDR3 DNA: TGTGCCAACTCCCACGGGAATTCACCCCTCCACTTT; CDR3 protein: CANSHGNSPLHF
D gene: -; J gene: TRBJ1-1; clone size: -; V gene: TRBV7-8; CDR3 DNA: TGTGCCAGCAGCTTAGCCCCGACAGGCCCTGAAGCTTTCTTT; CDR3 protein: CASSLAPTGPEAFF
D gene: -; J gene: TRBJ1-1; clone size: once; V gene: TRBV6-1; CDR3 DNA: TGTGCCAGCAGTGGGGGACAGAACACTGAAGCTTTCTTT; CDR3 protein: CASSGGQNTEAFF
D gene: -; J gene: TRBJ1-2; clone size: once; V gene: TRBV4-2; CDR3 DNA: TGTGCCAGCAGCCAAGATCGGGGGGGTAGTGGCTACACCTTC; CDR3 protein: CASSQDRGGSGYTF
D gene: -; J gene: TRBJ2-7; clone size: -; V gene: TRBV4-1; CDR3 DNA: TGCGCCAGCAGCCAAGTATCCTCCTCTCCCCCCTACGAGCAGTACTTC; CDR3 protein: CASSQVSSSPPYEQYF
D gene: -; J gene: TRBJ2-7; clone size: few; V gene: TRBV19; CDR3 DNA: TGTGCCAGTAGTATAGGGACATTCAATTACGAGCAGTACTTC; CDR3 protein: CASSIGTFNYEQYF
D gene: -; J gene: TRBJ1-2; clone size: -; V gene: TRBV7-2; CDR3 DNA: TGTGCCAGCAGCGGGGGAGGTGGGAATCGGTATGGCTACACCTTC; CDR3 protein: CASSGGGGNRYGYTF
D gene: -; J gene: TRBJ1-1; clone size: few; V gene: TRBV27; CDR3 DNA: TGTGCCAGCAGCACGGGGGGTACTGAAGCTTTCTTT; CDR3 protein: CASSTGGTEAFF
D gene: TRBD1; J gene: TRBJ1-1; clone size: -; V gene: TRBV4-1; CDR3 DNA: TGCGCCAGCAGCCATCCTCGGGAACAGGGGGCTGGGTCTGAAGCTTTCTTT; CDR3 protein: CASSHPREQGAGSEAFF
D gene: -; J gene: TRBJ2-2; clone size: -; V gene: TRBV7-3; CDR3 DNA: TGTGCCAGCAGCCCCCAGGGCAGCTTCACCGGGGAGCTGTTTTTT; CDR3 protein: CASSPQGSFTGELFF
D gene: -; J gene: TRBJ2-7; clone size: -; V gene: TRBV28; CDR3 DNA: TGTGCCAGCAGTTCACCGGGTGATACCTACGAGCAGTACTTC; CDR3 protein: CASSSPGDTYEQYF
D gene: TRBD2; J gene: TRBJ2-5; clone size: -; V gene: TRBV5-4; CDR3 DNA: TGTGCCAGCAGCTCCTTAGCGGGGCCACAAGAGACCCAGTACTTC; CDR3 protein: CASSSLAGPQETQYF
D gene: TRBD1; J gene: TRBJ1-2; clone size: few; V gene: TRBV5-4; CDR3 DNA: TGTGCCAGCAGCACCAGGGGGACTGGCTACACCTTC; CDR3 protein: CASSTRGTGYTF
D gene: TRBD2; J gene: TRBJ2-7; clone size: -; V gene: TRBV7-6; CDR3 DNA: TGTGCCAGCAGCTTCAATAGCGGGGGGGCTCAGGTGCAGTACTTC; CDR3 protein: CASSFNSGGAQVQYF
D gene: -; J gene: TRBJ1-5; clone size: -; V gene: TRBV10-3; CDR3 DNA: TGTGCCATCAGGTCGGGGGACAATCAGCCCCAGCATTTT; CDR3 protein: CAIRSGDNQPQHF
D gene: -; J gene: TRBJ1-5; clone size: few; V gene: TRBV6-1; CDR3 DNA: TGTGCCAGCAGTGAGGGCCAGCCCCAGCATTTT; CDR3 protein: CASSEGQPQHF
D gene: TRBD1; J gene: TRBJ1-2; clone size: once; V gene: TRBV6-1; CDR3 DNA: TGTGCCAGCAGTGAGCGGTGGACAGGGGGCCCTGGCTACACCTTC; CDR3 protein: CASSERWTGGPGYTF
D gene: -; J gene: TRBJ2-7; clone size: -; V gene: TRBV29-1; CDR3 DNA: TGCAGCGTGAAGAGACAGAGCTCCTACGAGCAGTACTTC; CDR3 protein: CSVKRQSSYEQYF
D gene: -; J gene: TRBJ1-5; clone size: -; V gene: TRBV19; CDR3 DNA: TGTGCCACAGACAGTTATAGCAATCAGCCCCAGCATTTT; CDR3 protein: CATDSYSNQPQHF
D gene: TRBD1; J gene: TRBJ2-7; clone size: -; V gene: TRBV10-2; CDR3 DNA: TGCGCCAGCAGTGGCCAGGGGGAAGGCGAGCAGTACTTC; CDR3 protein: CASSGQGEGEQYF
D gene: -; J gene: TRBJ1-3; clone size: -; V gene: TRBV7-8; CDR3 DNA: TGTGCCAGCAGCCCAGGGGCACACTCTGGAAACACCATATATTTT; CDR3 protein: CASSPGAHSGNTIYF
D gene: TRBD2; J gene: TRBJ2-3; clone size: -; V gene: TRBV5-1; CDR3 DNA: TGCGCCAGCAGCTCCGGGGGGGGGAGCACAGATACGCAGTATTTT; CDR3 protein: CASSSGGGSTDTQYF
D gene: -; J gene: TRBJ1-1; clone size: -; V gene: TRBV5-4; CDR3 DNA: TGTGCCAGCAGCTTGGGGCGGGCTGAAGCTTTCTTT; CDR3 protein: CASSLGRAEAFF
D gene: TRBD1; J gene: TRBJ2-5; clone size: -; V gene: TRBV5-8; CDR3 DNA: TGTGCCAGCAGCTTGGCCTGGACAGGGGGACAGGAGACCCAGTACTTC; CDR3 protein: CASSLAWTGGQETQYF
D gene: -; J gene: TRBJ2-3; clone size: -; V gene: TRBV5-1; CDR3 DNA: TGCGCCAGCAGCCCGACTAGCACAGATACGCAGTATTTT; CDR3 protein: CASSPTSTDTQYF
D gene: TRBD1; J gene: TRBJ1-2; clone size: -; V gene: TRBV30; CDR3 DNA: TGTGCCTCCCGGACAGGGGATCGCTATGGCTACACCTTC; CDR3 protein: CASRTGDRYGYTF
D gene: -; J gene: TRBJ1-2; clone size: -; V gene: TRBV25-1; CDR3 DNA: TGTGCCAGCAGTGACGCTAAGACAGGAGCCTATGGCTACACCTTC; CDR3 protein: CASSDAKTGAYGYTF
D gene: -; J gene: TRBJ2-5; clone size: -; V gene: TRBV4-1; CDR3 DNA: TGCGCCAGCAGCAGATATCAGGGAATTGGAGAGACCCAGTACTTC; CDR3 protein: CASSRYQGIGETQYF
D gene: -; J gene: TRBJ1-3; clone size: -; V gene: TRBV6-6; CDR3 DNA: TGTGCCAGCACCTCGCAGACAGCCCACCGAAACACCATATATTTT; CDR3 protein: CASTSQTAHRNTIYF
D gene: TRBD1; J gene: TRBJ2-7; clone size: few; V gene: TRBV6-1; CDR3 DNA: TGTGCCAGCAGTGAGGGACAGGGGGCCGTCTACGAGCAGTACTTC; CDR3 protein: CASSEGQGAVYEQYF
D gene: -; J gene: TRBJ1-1; clone size: -; V gene: TRBV6-6; CDR3 DNA: TGTGCCAGCAGTGCGGGGGCGTCTTTCTTT; CDR3 protein: CASSAGASFF
D gene: TRBD1; J gene: TRBJ2-7; clone size: -; V gene: TRBV5-8; CDR3 DNA: TGTGCCAGCAGCTTGGGGCTAGGGGGCCCGCTCGGGCAGTACTTC; CDR3 protein: CASSLGLGGPLGQYF
D gene: -; J gene: TRBJ2-1; clone size: -; V gene: TRBV9; CDR3 DNA: TGTGCCAGCAGCGTAGAGAACTCCCTGGGCGATGAGCAGTTCTTC; CDR3 protein: CASSVENSLGDEQFF